This T cell receptor (beta chain) was sequenced for a study of CD8 T cells in Susac syndrome. The germline V gene encodes CDR1 KGHSH and CDR2 LQKENI. The CDR3 runs 11 residues. With 3 bases removed from V and 5 bases from J, the gap between germline ends came to 4 bases. General observations from the study: The study admitted that it had a relatively small number of individuals in its TCR sequencing and HLA analysis.

An input of about 0.45 to 1 ug of RNA was subjected to reverse transcription using random hexamers. It was immunoSEQ multiplex PCR that amplified TCR beta CDR3 across 54 Vbeta and 13 Jbeta. MiXCR, run by TCRdb on the immunoSEQ multiplex PCR reads, gives a single entry per CDR3 protein. This sample carries 150,000 to 200,000 distinct CDR3 sequences, roughly 96% of them seen once, and the ten largest clones take approximately 0.093%. In this sample, this clonotype turned up a few times. The target antigen is unknown. CD8+ and CD4+ T cells circulating in blood were sequenced for TCR beta. FACS enriched CD8+ TEMRA cells, while bulk CD8+ and CD4+ were negatively isolated.

Sequencing was done on a sample of CD4+ T cells from PBMCs. This rearrangement joins TRBV18 to TRBJ2-5; no definite D call. The source is a human donor with multiple sclerosis. CDR3 nucleotides: TGTGCCAGCTCACCCTCGGAGACCCAGTACTTC. It codes for CASSPSETQYF.